This T cell receptor beta chain is drawn from a study of cytotoxic CD8 clonotypes in ibrutinib-treated CLL. Study-level points and caveats: Sustained-remission and progressing patients had different sampling times.

Notes on this clone: Its antigen is unidentified.

The CDR3 totals 13 residues. V lost 5 bases, J lost 1 base, and 1 base stayed unmatched. Per germline, CDR1 LNHDA and CDR2 SQIVND (reference sequence). The sequencing depth, 1 in 200,000 to 1 in 1 million T cells, was the target. Clones were read by immunoSEQ multiplex PCR, and TCRdb kept only the in-frame ones, dropping some. Of 200,000 or so clones in the sample, 70% are singletons; the top ten hold 5.5% to 6%. From cryopreserved PBMCs came about 2 micrograms of genomic DNA used for TCR beta libraries. This material consisted of PBMCs, taken after 12 months of ibrutinib treatment. The TCR comes from a human donor with chronic lymphocytic leukemia. The chain joins TRBV19 to TRBJ1-1, with 7 bases lining up with TRBD1. The CDR3 DNA is TGTGCCAGTAGTGACAGGGCGAACACTGAAGCTTTCTTT. Amino acids: CASSDRANTEAFF.